These 6 T cell receptor beta chains were all obtained from the same sample, sequenced in a study of pediatric ulcerative colitis. The assay was immunoSEQ multiplex PCR, and TCRdb's table has in-frame clones only and misses some. The sample lists about 36,000 clones, 55% to 85% occurring once. The rectum was sampled with one to two pinch biopsies at colonoscopy. What was sequenced was gut tissue. The receptors here all came from a boy aged 10-17 years with moderate ulcerative colitis.

The rearrangement links TRBV7-3 to TRBJ2-3; D might be TRBD1 (6 bases). Deletions cut 5 bases from V and 5 bases from J, with 8 bases between. The V gene's germline CDR1 is SGHTA and CDR2 FQGTGA. This CDR3 has 12 amino acids. The CDR3 is CASSPDRDTQYF. CDR3 nucleotide sequence: TGTGCCAGCAGCCCGGACAGAGATACGCAGTATTTT.

The chain uses TRBV7-8 and TRBJ2-2; TRBD1 agrees at 10 bases. The CDR3 runs to 16 residues. Germline lookup yields CDR1 SGHVS and CDR2 FQNEAQ. J gave up 3 bases and V 2 bases, and 3 bases lay outside the gene matches. In nucleotides, the CDR3 is TGTGCCAGCAGCTTAACGGGACAGGGGTACACCGGGGAGCTGTTTTTT. Amino acids: CASSLTGQGYTGELFF.

The CDR3 reads CASTRTGAEAGELFF. The CDR3 DNA follows: TGCGCCAGCACCCGTACGGGAGCAGAAGCCGGGGAGCTGTTTTTT. The chain links TRBV10-2 to TRBJ2-2; perhaps TRBD2 as D (6 bases). V was shortened by 7 bases and J by 6 bases, with 18 bases between the two germline ends. The CDR3 is 15 residues long. Germline loops: CDR1 WSHSY, CDR2 SAAADI.

The chain has TRBV13 and TRBJ2-5, with unresolved D. V shed 1 base and J shed 2 bases, with 5 bases lying between them. Looked up from germline, CDR1 is PRHDT and CDR2 is FYEKMQ (reference sequence). The CDR3 covers 13 residues. CDR3 in amino acids: CASSLEIQETQYF. The CDR3 DNA sequence: TGTGCCAGCAGCTTAGAGATTCAAGAGACCCAGTACTTC.

The CDR3 sequence is CASRSNRVGGGEAFF. For the CDR3, the DNA is TGTGCCAGCAGGTCAAACAGGGTGGGCGGAGGTGAAGCTTTCTTT. The rearrangement links TRBV5-4 to TRBJ1-1; D perhaps matches TRBD1 (6 bases). Germline-derived CDR1 and CDR2 are SGHNT and YYREEE (reference sequence). The germline V and J ends were trimmed by 5 bases and 7 bases, with 21 bases remaining between them. The CDR3 spans 15 residues.

The V and J genes are TRBV15 and TRBJ1-2, with D possibly TRBD1 on 5 matching bases. Germline V gene sequence: CDR1 LNHNV, CDR2 YYDKDF (reference sequence). The CDR3 spans 14 residues. V lost 7 bases to trimming and J lost 2 bases, with 14 bases between them. The CDR3 protein is CATKSGGLNYGYTF. The CDR3 DNA reads TGTGCCACCAAAAGCGGGGGACTAAACTATGGCTACACCTTC.